The TCR beta chain described here comes from a study of cytomegalovirus exposure and HLA in healthy donors. The study's findings and limits: According to a subsequent analysis, TCR clusters from the first cohort were inclined to appear together in the 120 validation repertoires. Through in vitro validation, a few CMV-associated chains were shown to be specific for CMV antigens.

The donors were part of the validation cohort of 95 to 150 subjects. That cohort was separate from the first cohort, which comprised roughly 670 subjects. In the case of this clone: Antigen: not known.

V dropped 0 bases and J dropped 5 bases, with 20 bases sitting between them. Per germline, CDR1 SGDLS and CDR2 YYNGEE. The CDR3 length is 17 residues. Method: immunoSEQ multiplex PCR; TCRdb's copy keeps in-frame clones and lacks some. The table records 100,000 to 130,000 clones, approximately 86% of them present only once. This TCR was recovered from a young woman in good health and CMV-seronegative. The sample comprised PBMCs. The V gene is TRBV9, the J gene TRBJ2-5; perhaps TRBD2 as D (7 bases). CDR3 nucleotides: TGTGCCAGCAGCGTAGGACGGTTAGGGGGGGCCCTGGAGACCCAGTACTTC. It specifies CASSVGRLGGALETQYF.